This TCR beta chain was identified during a study of T cell clones after liver transplantation. Background on the study: A pre-transplant mixed lymphocyte reaction with TCRbeta sequencing defined graft-donor-reactive clones followed in post-transplant blood. Apart from a few HCV-positive recipients, transplants were for non-autoimmune, non-viral reasons.

Data came from immunoSEQ multiplex PCR; TCRdb stores just in-frame clones and leaves some out. The table lists around 80,000 clones, nearly 85% of them singletons, with 0.47% in the top ten. General observations from the study: In two subjects, few donor cells limited the measurable donor-reactive repertoire.

Germline V CDR1 and CDR2: SGHRS, YFSETQ. Trimming shortened V by 2 bases and J by 4 bases, and 10 bases separated the two germline ends. CDR3 length: 14 residues. Details on this clone: Its cognate antigen is unknown.

This rearrangement joins TRBV5-1 to TRBJ1-3; D is unclear. This TCR came from a human patient who received a liver transplant. Some T cells may be the graft donor's. This sample comprised CD4+ T cells from blood, obtained around 42 months after liver transplant. CDR3 sequence reads: CASSFEDLGNTIYF. Written as DNA, the CDR3 is TGCGCCAGCAGCTTCGAGGACCTAGGAAACACCATATATTTT.